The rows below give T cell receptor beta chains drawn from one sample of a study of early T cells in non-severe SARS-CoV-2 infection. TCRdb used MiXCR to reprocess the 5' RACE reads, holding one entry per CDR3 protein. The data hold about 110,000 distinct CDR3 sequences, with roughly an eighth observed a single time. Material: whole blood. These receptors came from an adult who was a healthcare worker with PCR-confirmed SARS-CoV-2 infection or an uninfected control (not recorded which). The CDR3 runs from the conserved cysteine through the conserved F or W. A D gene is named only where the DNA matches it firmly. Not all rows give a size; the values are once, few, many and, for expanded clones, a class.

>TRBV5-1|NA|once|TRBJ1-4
TGCGCCAGCAGCCCCGGGACCGCCGATGAAAAACTGCTTTTT
CASSPGTADEKLLF
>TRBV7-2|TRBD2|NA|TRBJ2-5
TGTGCCAGCAGCTTAGATGGGACTAGCGGGAGACAGACCCAGTACTTC
CASSLDGTSGRQTQYF
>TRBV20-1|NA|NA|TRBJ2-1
TGCAGTGCTAGAGAGATACATGAGCAGTTCTTC
CSAREIHEQFF
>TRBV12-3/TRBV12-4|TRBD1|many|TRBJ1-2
TGTGCCAGCACCCCACGGGGGACAGGGTACGACTATGGCTACACCTTC
CASTPRGTGYDYGYTF
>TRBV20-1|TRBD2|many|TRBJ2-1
TGCAGTGCCCGGAAACTAGCGGGAGTTCGTGAGCAGTTCTTC
CSARKLAGVREQFF
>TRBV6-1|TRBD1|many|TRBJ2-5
TGTGCCAGCACCCGATACAGGGGAAGGGGTGAGACCCAGTACTTC
CASTRYRGRGETQYF
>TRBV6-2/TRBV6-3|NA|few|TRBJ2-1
TGTGCCAGCAGGCCCTCGGGGGCCGATGAGCAGTTCTTC
CASRPSGADEQFF
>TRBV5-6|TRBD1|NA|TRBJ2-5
TGTGCCAGCAGTTACCTCCCCACAGGGGCCCAGTACTTC
CASSYLPTGAQYF
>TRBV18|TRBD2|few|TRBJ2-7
TGTGCCAGCTCACCAAGCCCAGCGGGGGGGCCGTACGAGCAGTACTTC
CASSPSPAGGPYEQYF
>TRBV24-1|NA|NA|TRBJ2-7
TGTGCCACCAGTGATTTACAGGGCGGCGAGCAGTACTTC
CATSDLQGGEQYF
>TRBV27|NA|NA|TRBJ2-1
TGTGCCAGCAGTCTCCTAGAGGGGTTGGTGGCCGAGCAGTTCTTC
CASSLLEGLVAEQFF
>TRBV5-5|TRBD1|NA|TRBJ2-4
TGTGCCAGCAGCGTCGACAGGGATCGAAACATTCAGTACTTC
CASSVDRDRNIQYF
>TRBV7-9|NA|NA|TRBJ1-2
TGTGCCAGCAGCTTGATGGAGGGCGGCTATGGCTACACCTTC
CASSLMEGGYGYTF
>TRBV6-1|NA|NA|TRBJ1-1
TGTGCCAGCAGTGACAGGGCCTGGACTGAAGCTTTTTTT
CASSDRAWTEAFF
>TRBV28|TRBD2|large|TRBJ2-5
TGTGCCAGCAGTGGATTCGGGGGGAAAGAGACCCAGTACTTC
CASSGFGGKETQYF
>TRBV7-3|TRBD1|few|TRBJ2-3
TGTGCCAGCAGCTTCGAAGGGACAGTCACAGATACGCAGTATTTT
CASSFEGTVTDTQYF
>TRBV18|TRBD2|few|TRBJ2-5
TGTGCCAGCTCACCCCTTCATGCGGGAGGCGTGATAGAGACCCAGTACTTC
CASSPLHAGGVIETQYF
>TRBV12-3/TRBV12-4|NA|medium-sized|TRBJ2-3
TGTGCCAGCAGTTTAGCGCCGAACATCTACGGTACGCAGTATTTT
CASSLAPNIYGTQYF
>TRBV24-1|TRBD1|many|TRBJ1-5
TGTGCCACCAGTGGAACAGGGGGCCGTCAGCCCCAGCATTTT
CATSGTGGRQPQHF
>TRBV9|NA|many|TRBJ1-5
TGTGCCAGCAGCGTAGACCCCCTCGGGCAGCCCCAGCATTTT
CASSVDPLGQPQHF
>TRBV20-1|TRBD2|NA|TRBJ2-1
TGCAGTGCTAGAGATCCGTCGGGACTAGCGGGAGGGCCGGGTGAGCAGTTCTTC
CSARDPSGLAGGPGEQFF
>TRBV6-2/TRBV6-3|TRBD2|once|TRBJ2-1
TGTGCCAGCAGCCTACTAGCGGGAGCTTACAATGAGCAGCTCTTC
CASSLLAGAYNEQLF
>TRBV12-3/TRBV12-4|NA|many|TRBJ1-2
TGTGCCAGCAGTTTATCTCCAGTCTCAACCTCCTATGGCTACACCTTC
CASSLSPVSTSYGYTF
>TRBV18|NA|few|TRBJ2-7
TGTGCCAGCTCACCACCTCTAGAAAACGAGCAGTACTTC
CASSPPLENEQYF
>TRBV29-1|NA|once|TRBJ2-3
TGCAGCGTTGAAGATCCCGGGCGGGGGCGCACAGATACGCAGTATTTT
CSVEDPGRGRTDTQYF
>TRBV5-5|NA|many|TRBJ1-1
TGTGCCAGCAGCTTGGAGGCGGCAGGGTTGAACACTGAAGCTTTCTTT
CASSLEAAGLNTEAFF
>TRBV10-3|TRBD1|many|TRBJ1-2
TGTGCCATCAGGGGGACAGGAGGTCATGGCTACACCTTC
CAIRGTGGHGYTF
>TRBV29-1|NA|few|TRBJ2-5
TGCAGCGGACGGGGGTACTTTGAGACCCAGTACTTC
CSGRGYFETQYF
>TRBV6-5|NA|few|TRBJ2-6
TGTGCCAGCAGTTACTCAGGGTATGGGGCCAACGTCCTGACTTTC
CASSYSGYGANVLTF
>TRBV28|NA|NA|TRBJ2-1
TGTGCCAGCAGCCGCGACAGCCCTAAGGATGAGCAGTTCTTC
CASSRDSPKDEQFF
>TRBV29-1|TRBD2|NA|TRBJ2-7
TGCAGCGTTGCTGGACTAGCGGGAGGAGGTGAGCAGTACTTC
CSVAGLAGGGEQYF
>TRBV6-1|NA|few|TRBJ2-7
TGTGCCAGCAGTTTCCCGGGTGAACCCTCTGGCGAGCAGTACTTC
CASSFPGEPSGEQYF
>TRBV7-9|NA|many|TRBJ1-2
TGTGCCAGCAGCTTAGTGGCAGCTAATGGCTACACCTTC
CASSLVAANGYTF
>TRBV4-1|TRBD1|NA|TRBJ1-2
TGCGCCAGCAGCCAAGAGGACAGGAACTATGGCTACACCTTC
CASSQEDRNYGYTF
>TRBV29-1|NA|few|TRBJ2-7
TGCAGCGTCGCCCTTGGCAGCGGGTACTCCTACGAGCAGTACTTC
CSVALGSGYSYEQYF
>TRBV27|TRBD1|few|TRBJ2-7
TGTGCCAGCAGTTCAGGGGGATTATACGAGCAGTACTTC
CASSSGGLYEQYF
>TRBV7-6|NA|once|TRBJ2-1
TGTGCCAGCGCACCGGACGCAGGGCCTTACAATGAGCAGTTCTTC
CASAPDAGPYNEQFF
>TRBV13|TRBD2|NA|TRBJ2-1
TGTGCCAGCAGCCCCCGGACTAGCGGGGGCCCTGGGGAGTTCTTC
CASSPRTSGGPGEFF
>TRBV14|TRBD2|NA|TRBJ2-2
TGTGCCAGCAGCCGGACTAGCGGGAGAAATACCGGGGAGCTGTTTTTT
CASSRTSGRNTGELFF
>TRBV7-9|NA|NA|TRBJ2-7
TGTGCCAGCAGCCCGCGGGCCACAGGGTTGGTGTACGAGCAGTACTTC
CASSPRATGLVYEQYF
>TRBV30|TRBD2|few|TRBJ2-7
TGTGCCTGCCATGGGGCGGGAGGCTCCTACGAGCAGTACTTC
CACHGAGGSYEQYF
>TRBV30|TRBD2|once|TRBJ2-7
TGTGCCCAACGTCCTAGCGGAGCCTCCTACGAGCAGTACTTC
CAQRPSGASYEQYF
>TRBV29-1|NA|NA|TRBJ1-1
TGCAGCGTTGTGATCACTGAAGCTTTCTTT
CSVVITEAFF
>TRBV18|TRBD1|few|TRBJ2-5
TGTGCCAGCTCTGGGACAGGACAAGAGACCCAGTACTTC
CASSGTGQETQYF
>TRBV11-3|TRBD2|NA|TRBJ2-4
TGTGCCAGCAGCCAGCTAGCGGGACTTCTAGCCAAAAACATTCAGTACTTC
CASSQLAGLLAKNIQYF
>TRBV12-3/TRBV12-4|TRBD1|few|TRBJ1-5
TGTGCCAGCAGTTACGGACAGGGGGGCAATCAGCCCCAGCATTTT
CASSYGQGGNQPQHF
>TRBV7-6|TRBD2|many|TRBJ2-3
TGTGCCAGCAGCTTAGAGCCCAGACTAGCGGGGACCACAGATACGCAGTATTTT
CASSLEPRLAGTTDTQYF
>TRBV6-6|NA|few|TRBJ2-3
TGTGCCAGCAGTTATCCCCCGCCTAGCTCGGGCACAGATACGCAGTATTTT
CASSYPPPSSGTDTQYF
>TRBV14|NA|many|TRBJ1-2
TGTGCCAGCAAACCGGGCCACAGGGCCGACTATGGCTACACCTTC
CASKPGHRADYGYTF
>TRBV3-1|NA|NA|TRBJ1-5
TGTGCCAGCAGCCAAGATCGGGGGGAGCCCCAGCATTTT
CASSQDRGEPQHF
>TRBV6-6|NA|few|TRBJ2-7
TGTGCCAGCAGTCCGCCAGGGTACGAGCAGTACTTC
CASSPPGYEQYF
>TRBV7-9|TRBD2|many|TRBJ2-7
TGTGCCAGCAGCTTATGTAGCGGGGGGGTTTGTGAGCAGTACTTC
CASSLCSGGVCEQYF
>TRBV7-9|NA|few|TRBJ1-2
TGTGCCAGCAGCTTAGACACTCGTGGCTACACCTTC
CASSLDTRGYTF
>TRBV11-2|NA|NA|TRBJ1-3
TGTGCCAGCAGCCTCGGCCGGTCTGGAAACACCATATATTTT
CASSLGRSGNTIYF